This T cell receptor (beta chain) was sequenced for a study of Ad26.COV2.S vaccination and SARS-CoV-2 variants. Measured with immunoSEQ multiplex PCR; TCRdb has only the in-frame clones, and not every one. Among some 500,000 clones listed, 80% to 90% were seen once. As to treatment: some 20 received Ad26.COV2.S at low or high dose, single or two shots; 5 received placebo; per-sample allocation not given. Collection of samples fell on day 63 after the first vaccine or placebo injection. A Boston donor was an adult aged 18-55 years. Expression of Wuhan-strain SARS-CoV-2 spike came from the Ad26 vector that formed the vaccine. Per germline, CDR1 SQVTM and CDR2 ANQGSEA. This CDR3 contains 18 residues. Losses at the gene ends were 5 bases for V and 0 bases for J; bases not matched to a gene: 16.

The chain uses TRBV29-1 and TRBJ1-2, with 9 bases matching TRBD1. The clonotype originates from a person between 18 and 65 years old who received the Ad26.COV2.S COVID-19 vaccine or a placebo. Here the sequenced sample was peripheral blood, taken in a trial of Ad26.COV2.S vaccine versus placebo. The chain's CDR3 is CSVPGQGGGLQANYGYTF. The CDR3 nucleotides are TGCAGCGTTCCGGGACAGGGCGGGGGACTCCAGGCTAACTATGGCTACACCTTC. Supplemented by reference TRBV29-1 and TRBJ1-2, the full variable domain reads SAVISQKPSRDICQRGTSLTIQCQVDSQVTMMFWYRQQPGQSLTLIATANQGSEATYESGFVIDKFPISRPNLTFSTLTVSNMSPEDSSIYLCSVPGQGGGLQANYGYTFGSGTRLTVV.